Following are 5 T cell receptor beta chains from one sample sequenced in a study of Graves' ophthalmopathy and Graves' hyperthyroidism. TCR beta CDR3 amplification used RNA transcripts. HTBI-primed RT-PCR formed the first round, and a multiplex PCR formed the second. TCRdb passed the multiplex PCR reads through MiXCR, listing each CDR3 protein once. This table holds fewer than 600,000 distinct CDR3 sequences, about an eighth found once. The source material was blood. These receptors all come from a woman in her 30s with Graves' ophthalmopathy.

This clonotype was observed many times. The rearrangement uses TRBV12-3 or TRBV12-4 and TRBJ1-1, with a possible D match to TRBD1 (6 bases). The V and J ends lost 8 bases and 0 bases respectively, with 19 bases between them. The CDR3 covers 16 residues. CDR3 in amino acids: CASRDTGIEMNTEAFF. CDR3 DNA: TGTGCCAGCCGCGACACAGGGATAGAAATGAACACTGAAGCTTTCTTT.

This clonotype was observed at least ten times. The genes are TRBV24-1 and TRBJ1-1; perhaps TRBD1 as D (5 bases). Germline V gene lookup returns CDR1 KGHDR and CDR2 SFDVKD. CDR3 length equals 13 residues. Deletions cut 6 bases from V and 1 base from J, with 8 bases between. CDR3 DNA: TGTGCCACCAGTAGCCAGGGGAACACTGAAGCTTTCTTT. Translated: CATSSQGNTEAFF.

This clonotype was seen many times. The genes are TRBV12-3 or TRBV12-4 and TRBJ1-5; a possible D gene is TRBD1 (6 bases). V was pared by 6 bases and J by 0 bases, with 12 bases between. This CDR3 spans 15 amino acids. The CDR3 here is CASRTGSNSNQPQHF. CDR3 nucleotides: TGTGCCAGCAGAACAGGGTCCAATAGCAATCAGCCCCAGCATTTT.

This clonotype was picked up many times. It is likely a read error, because the conserved phenylalanine at the end of the CDR3 is missing. CDR3 DNA sequence: TGTGCCAGCAAGCAGGGATCTGGAAACACCATATATCTT. Translated: CASKQGSGNTIYL. The chain employs TRBV6-1 and TRBJ1-3; D might be TRBD1 (5 bases). Per germline, CDR1 MNHNS and CDR2 SASEGT. The CDR3 spans 13 residues. Trimming pared 7 bases from V and 1 base from J, leaving 8 bases between.

This clonotype was detected many times. At one end, the junction sequence differs from germline, possibly due to a read error. The chain is built from TRBV28 and TRBJ1-1, with D perhaps matching TRBD1 (5 bases). The V gene's germline CDR1 is MDHEN and CDR2 SYDVKM. This CDR3 is 14 amino acids long. In nucleotides, the CDR3 is TGTGCCAGCACCCCGGGACGAAGGAACCCTGAAGCTTTCTTT. Translating it yields CASTPGRRNPEAFF. Full variable domain (remainder filled in from reference TRBV28 and TRBJ1-1): DVKVTQSSRYLVKRTGEKVFLECVQDMDHENMFWYRQDPGLGLRLIYFSYDVKMKEKGDIPEGYSVSREKKERFSLILESASTNQTSMYLCASTPGRRNPEAFFGQGTRLTVV.